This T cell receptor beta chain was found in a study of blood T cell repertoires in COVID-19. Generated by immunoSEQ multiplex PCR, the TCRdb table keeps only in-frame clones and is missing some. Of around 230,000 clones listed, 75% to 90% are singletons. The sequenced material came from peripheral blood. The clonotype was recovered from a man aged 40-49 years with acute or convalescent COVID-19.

CDR3: CASLGQGAFVYTF. DNA of the CDR3: TGTGCCAGTCTGGGACAGGGGGCTTTTGTCTACACCTTC. This chain links TRBV5-6 with TRBJ1-2; 12 bases match TRBD1. CDR3 size: 13 residues. V shed 8 bases, J shed 10 bases, and the junction held 9 bases outside the gene matches. In germline, CDR1 is SGHDT, CDR2 YYEEEE.